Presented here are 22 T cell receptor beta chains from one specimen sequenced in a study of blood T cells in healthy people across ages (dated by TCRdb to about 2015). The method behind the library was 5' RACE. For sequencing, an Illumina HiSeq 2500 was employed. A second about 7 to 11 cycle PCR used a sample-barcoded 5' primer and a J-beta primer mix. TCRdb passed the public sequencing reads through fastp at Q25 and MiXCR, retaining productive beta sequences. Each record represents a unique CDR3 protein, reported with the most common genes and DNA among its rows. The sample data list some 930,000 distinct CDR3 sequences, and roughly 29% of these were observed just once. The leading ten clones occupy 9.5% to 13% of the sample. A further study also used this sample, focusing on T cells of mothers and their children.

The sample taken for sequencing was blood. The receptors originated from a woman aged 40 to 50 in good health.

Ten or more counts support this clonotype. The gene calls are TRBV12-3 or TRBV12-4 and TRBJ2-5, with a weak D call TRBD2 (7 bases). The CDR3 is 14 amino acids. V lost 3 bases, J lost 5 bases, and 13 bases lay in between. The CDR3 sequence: CASSLGGGHETQYF. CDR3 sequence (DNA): TGTGCCAGCAGTTTGGGGGGGGGCCACGAGACCCAGTACTTC.

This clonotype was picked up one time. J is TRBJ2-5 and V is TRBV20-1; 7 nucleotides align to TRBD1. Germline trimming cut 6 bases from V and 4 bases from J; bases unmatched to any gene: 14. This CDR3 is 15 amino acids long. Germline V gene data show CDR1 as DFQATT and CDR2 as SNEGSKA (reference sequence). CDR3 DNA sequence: TGCAGTGCCCGAATAACCACAGGGGTGGGAGAGACCCAGTACTTC. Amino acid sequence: CSARITTGVGETQYF.

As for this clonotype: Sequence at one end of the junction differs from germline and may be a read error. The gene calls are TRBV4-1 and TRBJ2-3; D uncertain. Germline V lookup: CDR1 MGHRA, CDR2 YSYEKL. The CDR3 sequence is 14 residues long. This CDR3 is CASSPSTTADTQYF. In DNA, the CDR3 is TGTGCCAGCAGCCCAAGCACTACCGCAGATACGCAGTATTTT.

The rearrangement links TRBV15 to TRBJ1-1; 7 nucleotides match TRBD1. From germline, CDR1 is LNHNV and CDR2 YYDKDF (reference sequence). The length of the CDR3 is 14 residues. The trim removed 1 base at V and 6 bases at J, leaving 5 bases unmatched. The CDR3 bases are TGTGCCACCAGCAGAGGACAGGGCTTGGCTGAAGCTTTCTTT. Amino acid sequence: CATSRGQGLAEAFF.

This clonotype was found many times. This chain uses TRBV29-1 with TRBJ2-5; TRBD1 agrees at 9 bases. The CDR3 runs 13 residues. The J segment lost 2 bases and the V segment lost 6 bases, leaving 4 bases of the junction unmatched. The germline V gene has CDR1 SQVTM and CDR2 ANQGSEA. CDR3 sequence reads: CSVGDRAQETQYF. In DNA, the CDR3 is TGCAGCGTCGGGGACAGGGCACAAGAGACCCAGTACTTC.

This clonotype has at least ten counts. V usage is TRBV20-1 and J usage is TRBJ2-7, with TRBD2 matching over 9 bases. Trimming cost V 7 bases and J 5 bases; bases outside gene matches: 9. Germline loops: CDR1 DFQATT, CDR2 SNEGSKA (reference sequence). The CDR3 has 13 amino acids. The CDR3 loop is CSGVGTSLHEQYF. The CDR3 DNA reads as TGCAGTGGGGTGGGGACTAGCCTCCACGAGCAGTACTTC.

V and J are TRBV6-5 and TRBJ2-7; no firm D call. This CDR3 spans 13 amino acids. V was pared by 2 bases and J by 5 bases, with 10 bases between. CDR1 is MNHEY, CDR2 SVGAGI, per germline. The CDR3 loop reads CASSYEFLNEQYF. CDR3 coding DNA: TGTGCCAGCAGTTACGAGTTTTTGAACGAGCAGTACTTC.

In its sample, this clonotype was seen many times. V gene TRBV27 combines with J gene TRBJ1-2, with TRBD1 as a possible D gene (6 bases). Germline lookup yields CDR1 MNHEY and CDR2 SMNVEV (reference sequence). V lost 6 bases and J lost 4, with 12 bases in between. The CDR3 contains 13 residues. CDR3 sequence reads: CASRPGGGYGYTF. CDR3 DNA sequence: TGTGCCAGCAGGCCCGGGGGCGGCTATGGCTACACCTTC.

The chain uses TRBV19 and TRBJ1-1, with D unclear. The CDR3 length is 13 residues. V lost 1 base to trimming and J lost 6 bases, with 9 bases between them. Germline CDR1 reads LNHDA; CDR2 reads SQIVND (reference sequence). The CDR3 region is CASSIVRVSEAFF. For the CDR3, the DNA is TGTGCCAGTAGTATAGTAAGGGTATCTGAAGCTTTCTTT.

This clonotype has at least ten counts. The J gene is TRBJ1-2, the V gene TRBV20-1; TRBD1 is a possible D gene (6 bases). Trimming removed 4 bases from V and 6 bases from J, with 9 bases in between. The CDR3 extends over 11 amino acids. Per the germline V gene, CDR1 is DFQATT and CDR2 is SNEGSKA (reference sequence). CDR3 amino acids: CSATKGDGYTF. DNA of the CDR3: TGCAGTGCTACGAAGGGGGATGGCTACACCTTC.

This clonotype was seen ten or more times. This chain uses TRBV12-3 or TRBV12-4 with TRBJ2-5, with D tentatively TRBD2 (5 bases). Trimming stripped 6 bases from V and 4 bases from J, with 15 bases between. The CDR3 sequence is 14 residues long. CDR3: CASSLSGRGETQYF. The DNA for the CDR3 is TGTGCCAGCAGCTTAAGCGGCAGAGGAGAGACCCAGTACTTC.

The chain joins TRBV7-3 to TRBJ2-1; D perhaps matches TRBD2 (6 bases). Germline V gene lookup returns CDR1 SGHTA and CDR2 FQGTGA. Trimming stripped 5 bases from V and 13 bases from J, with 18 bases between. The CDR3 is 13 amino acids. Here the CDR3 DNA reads TGTGCCAGCAGCCGCGATTGGGGGGAGACCCAGTTCTTC. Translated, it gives CASSRDWGETQFF.

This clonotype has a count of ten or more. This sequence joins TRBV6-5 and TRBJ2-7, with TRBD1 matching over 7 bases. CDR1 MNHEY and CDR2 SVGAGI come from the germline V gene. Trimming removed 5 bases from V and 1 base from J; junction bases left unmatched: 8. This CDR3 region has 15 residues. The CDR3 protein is CASSQGVGWSYEQYF. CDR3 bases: TGTGCCAGCAGTCAGGGGGTTGGGTGGTCCTACGAGCAGTACTTC.

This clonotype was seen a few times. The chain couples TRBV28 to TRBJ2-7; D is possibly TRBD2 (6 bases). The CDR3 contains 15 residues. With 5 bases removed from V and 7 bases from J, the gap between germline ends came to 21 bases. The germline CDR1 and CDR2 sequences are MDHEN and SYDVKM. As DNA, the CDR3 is TGTGCCAGCAGTCGGACCGGGACTCCTTTTAGAGAGCAGTACTTC. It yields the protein CASSRTGTPFREQYF.

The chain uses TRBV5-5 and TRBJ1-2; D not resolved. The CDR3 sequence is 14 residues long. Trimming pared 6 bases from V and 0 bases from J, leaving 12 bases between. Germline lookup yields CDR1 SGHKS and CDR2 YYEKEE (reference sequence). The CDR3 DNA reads TGTGCCAGCACCCTGGCGGACGCTAACTATGGCTACACCTTC. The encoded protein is CASTLADANYGYTF.

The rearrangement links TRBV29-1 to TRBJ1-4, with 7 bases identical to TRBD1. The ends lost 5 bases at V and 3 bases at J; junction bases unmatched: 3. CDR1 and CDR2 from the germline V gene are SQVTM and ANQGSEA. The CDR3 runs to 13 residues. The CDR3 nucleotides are TGCAGCGTTCTGAGGGGGCCTAATGAAAAACTGTTTTTT. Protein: CSVLRGPNEKLFF. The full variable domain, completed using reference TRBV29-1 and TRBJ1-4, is SAVISQKPSRDICQRGTSLTIQCQVDSQVTMMFWYRQQPGQSLTLIATANQGSEATYESGFVIDKFPISRPNLTFSTLTVSNMSPEDSSIYLCSVLRGPNEKLFFGSGTQLSVL.

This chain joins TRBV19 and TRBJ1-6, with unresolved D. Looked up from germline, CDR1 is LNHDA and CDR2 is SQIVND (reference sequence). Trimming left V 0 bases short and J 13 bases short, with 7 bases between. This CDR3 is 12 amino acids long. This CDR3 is CASSIDLSPLHF. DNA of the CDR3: TGTGCCAGTAGTATAGACCTGTCGCCCCTCCACTTT.

The CDR3 DNA sequence: TGTGCCAGCTCACCCCTGCCTGGGGGCGTTGAGCAGTACTTC. Residues: CASSPLPGGVEQYF. The chain combines TRBV18 with TRBJ2-4, with a tentative D call TRBD1 (6 bases). The length of the CDR3 is 14 residues. The ends were cut back, 3 bases at V and 13 bases at J, with 19 bases in the middle. In germline, CDR1 is KGHSH, CDR2 LQKENI.

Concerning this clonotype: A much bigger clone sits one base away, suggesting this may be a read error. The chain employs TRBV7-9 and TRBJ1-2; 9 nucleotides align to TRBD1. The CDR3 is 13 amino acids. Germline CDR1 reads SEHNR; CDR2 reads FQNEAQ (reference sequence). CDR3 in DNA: TGTGTCAGCAGCAAGGACAGGGGCTATGGCTACACCTTC. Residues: CVSSKDRGYGYTF. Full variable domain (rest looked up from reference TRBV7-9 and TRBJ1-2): DTGVSQNPRHKITKRGQNVTFRCDPISEHNRLYWYRQTLGQGPEFLTYFQNEAQLEKSRLLSDRFSAERPKGSFSTLEIQRTEQGDSAMYLCVSSKDRGYGYTFGSGTRLTVV.

Here the CDR3 DNA reads TGCGCCAGCAGCTTGACCAACACAGTACCAAGCACTGAAGCTTTCTTT. Protein product: CASSLTNTVPSTEAFF. V is TRBV5-1 and J is TRBJ1-1; D gene unclear. The CDR3 has 16 amino acids. Per the germline V gene, CDR1 is SGHRS and CDR2 is YFSETQ. Trimming left V 1 base short and J 4 bases short, with 17 bases between. Full variable domain (missing parts from reference TRBV5-1 and TRBJ1-1): KAGVTQTPRYLIKTRGQQVTLSCSPISGHRSVSWYQQTPGQGLQFLFEYFSETQRNKGNFPGRFSGRQFSNSRSEMNVSTLELGDSALYLCASSLTNTVPSTEAFFGQGTRLTVV.

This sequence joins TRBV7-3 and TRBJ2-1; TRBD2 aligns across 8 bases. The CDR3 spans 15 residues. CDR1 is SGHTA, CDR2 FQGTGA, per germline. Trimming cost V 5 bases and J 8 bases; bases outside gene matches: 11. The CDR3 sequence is CASSPQPRTSHEQFF. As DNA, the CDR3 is TGTGCCAGCAGCCCCCAACCCCGGACTAGCCATGAGCAGTTCTTC.

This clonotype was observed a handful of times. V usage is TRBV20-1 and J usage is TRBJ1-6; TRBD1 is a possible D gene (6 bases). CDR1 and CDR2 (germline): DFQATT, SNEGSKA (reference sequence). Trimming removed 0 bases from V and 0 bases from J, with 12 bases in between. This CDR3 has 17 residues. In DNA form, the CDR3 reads TGCAGTGCTAGAGATAGTGGACAGAGCTCCTATAATTCACCCCTCCACTTT. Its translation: CSARDSGQSSYNSPLHF.